The 19 T cell receptor beta chains listed next were all sequenced from one sample in a study of cytomegalovirus exposure and HLA in healthy donors (TCRdb year 2017). The library relied on the immunoSEQ multiplex PCR assay. The multiplex PCR relied on a mix of 60 forward primers for TCR Vbeta segments and 13 reverse primers for TCR Jbeta segments. TCRdb's version of the immuneACCESS table is confined to in-frame rearrangements and falls short of the full clone set. An unresolved V gene accounts for under half of the shortfall where checked; the remainder is of unknown origin. This sample lists roughly 160,000 clones; around 82% were detected once. The ten largest clonotypes hold about 10% of the sample. Sequencing input: PBMCs. The receptor source for this set is a man aged 45 to 65 in good health and CMV-seropositive.

The chain joins TRBV5-1 to TRBJ2-4; a possible D gene is TRBD1 (6 bases). Germline loops: CDR1 SGHRS, CDR2 YFSETQ. The CDR3 consists of 16 residues. V was shortened by 0 bases and J by 2 bases, with 12 bases between the two germline ends. CDR3 DNA: TGCGCCAGCAGCTTGGATACAGGGTATTCCAAAAACATTCAGTACTTC. Its protein product is CASSLDTGYSKNIQYF.

The rearrangement joins TRBV28 to TRBJ2-1; the match to TRBD2 covers 10 bases. This CDR3 comprises 17 residues. The ends lost 6 bases at V and 6 bases at J; junction bases unmatched: 14. CDR1 is MDHEN, CDR2 SYDVKM, per germline. The CDR3 coding sequence is TGTGCCAGCAGCCTAGAGGGGTGGAGCGGGAGGGTCAATGAGCAGTTCTTC. It codes for CASSLEGWSGRVNEQFF.

The chain has TRBV19 and TRBJ1-1; 7 bases align to TRBD1. The germline V gene encodes CDR1 LNHDA and CDR2 SQIVND (reference sequence). This CDR3 is built from 15 residues. Unmatched junction bases numbered 5, after V lost 3 bases and J lost 1 base. The CDR3 is CASSITGAGNTEAFF. As DNA, the CDR3 is TGTGCCAGTAGTATTACAGGGGCTGGGAACACTGAAGCTTTCTTT.

The chain couples TRBV19 to TRBJ2-5; no clear D gene. The CDR3 loop spans 15 amino acids. The V end lost 3 bases, the J end lost 2 bases, and 13 bases lay between the germline ends. Germline V gene data show CDR1 as LNHDA and CDR2 as SQIVND (reference sequence). CDR3 DNA sequence: TGTGCCAGTAGTATGACACGGAAAGCTCAAGAGACCCAGTACTTC. Its protein product is CASSMTRKAQETQYF.

The CDR3 sequence is CASSQRGVAGGPETQYF. The CDR3 nucleotides read TGCGCCAGCAGCCAAAGGGGAGTAGCGGGAGGGCCCGAGACCCAGTACTTC. This rearrangement joins TRBV4-1 to TRBJ2-5, with 11 bases fitting TRBD2. Germline values: CDR1 MGHRA, CDR2 YSYEKL. V was clipped by 2 bases and J by 5 bases; unmatched bases: 10. This CDR3 comprises 17 residues.

V is TRBV6-1 and J is TRBJ1-2; D remains ambiguous. The CDR3 spans 12 residues. Germline values: CDR1 MNHNS, CDR2 SASEGT. V lost 8 bases and J lost 6, with 13 bases in between. In DNA, the CDR3 is TGTGCCAGCTTCGAGGGAGGGAATGGCTACACCTTC. This translates into CASFEGGNGYTF.

This chain links TRBV19 with TRBJ2-2, with D perhaps matching TRBD1 (5 bases). CDR1 LNHDA and CDR2 SQIVND come from the germline V gene (reference sequence). V shed 4 bases and J shed 4 bases, with 13 bases lying between them. The CDR3 has 15 amino acids. The CDR3 is CASSTSGQATGELFF. The CDR3 DNA sequence: TGTGCCAGTAGTACGTCAGGGCAGGCCACCGGGGAGCTGTTTTTT.

This chain links TRBV4-3 with TRBJ2-5; D is ambiguous. The DNA end lines up better with TRBJ2-7; the J call may be wrong. The length of the CDR3 is 15 residues. Germline CDR1 is LGHNA and CDR2 is YSLEER. CDR3 sequence (DNA): TGCGCCAGCAGCCAAGACCCCTGGGGCTCCTACGAGCAGTACTTC. It translates to CASSQDPWGSYEQYF.

CDR3 coding DNA: TGTGCCATCGACCCGTCAGGGTCAGTCGAGCAGTACTTC. Amino acid sequence: CAIDPSGSVEQYF. The V call is TRBV10-3, the J call TRBJ2-7, with D tentatively TRBD1 (5 bases). V shed 8 bases and J shed 6 bases, with 17 bases lying between them. Germline values: CDR1 ENHRY, CDR2 SYGVKD. CDR3 length equals 13 residues.

The J gene is TRBJ1-2, the V gene TRBV11-2; 12 positions agree with TRBD1. The J segment lost 8 bases and the V segment lost 1 base, leaving 8 bases of the junction unmatched. The length of the CDR3 is 16 residues. Germline CDR1 reads SGHAT; CDR2 reads FQNNGV. This CDR3 is CASSLVRDRGRRGYTF. The CDR3 bases are TGTGCCAGCAGCTTAGTCCGGGACAGGGGGCGTCGAGGCTACACCTTC.

The chain is built from TRBV2 and TRBJ2-1; 10 bases line up with TRBD1. CDR1 is SNHLY and CDR2 is FYNNEI in the germline V gene. The CDR3 has 14 residues. With V trimmed by 5 bases and J by 4 bases, 2 bases remained unmatched. The CDR3 spells CASSPGQGYNEQFF. The CDR3 region has the DNA TGTGCCAGCAGTCCGGGACAGGGGTACAATGAGCAGTTCTTC.

V usage is TRBV15 and J usage is TRBJ2-7; TRBD1 is a possible D gene (5 bases). The V end lost 5 bases, the J end lost 1 base, and 24 bases lay between the germline ends. CDR1 and CDR2 from the germline V gene are LNHNV and YYDKDF (reference sequence). This CDR3 has 18 amino acids. The CDR3: CATSGETAGYMQSYEQYF. As DNA, the CDR3 is TGTGCCACCAGCGGCGAGACAGCAGGTTATATGCAGTCCTACGAGCAGTACTTC.

This clone was recorded only once. This chain links TRBV21-1 with TRBJ2-1; the table gives TRBD1 as D, unverified against the DNA. TRBV21-1 is classified as a pseudogene. The CDR3 sequence is 14 residues long. CDR3 residues: CASSKRTGNTEQFF. The CDR3 nucleotides are TGTGCCAGCAGCAAAAGGACAGGGAACACTGAGCAGTTCTTC.

The J gene is TRBJ1-2, the V gene TRBV7-9; 9 nucleotides line up with TRBD1. Trimming removed 5 bases from V and 2 bases from J; junction bases left unmatched: 3. The V gene's germline CDR1 is SEHNR and CDR2 FQNEAQ (reference sequence). The CDR3 contains 14 residues. In nucleotides, the CDR3 is TGTGCCAGCAGCCACAGGGGGCAAAACTATGGCTACACCTTC. It yields the protein CASSHRGQNYGYTF.

The gene calls are TRBV28 and TRBJ1-5, with TRBD1 matching 9 bases. V was clipped by 4 bases and J by 9 bases; unmatched bases: 13. Germline CDR1 reads MDHEN; CDR2 reads SYDVKM. The CDR3 consists of 16 residues. CDR3 in DNA: TGTGCCAGCAGTTCGTCAAGACAGGGGGAAATTCCGCCCCAGCATTTT. Its protein is CASSSSRQGEIPPQHF.

The CDR3: CASSSRQGEEQFF. CDR3 nucleotide sequence: TGTGCCAGCAGTAGCCGACAGGGTGAGGAGCAGTTCTTC. The chain has TRBV6-6 and TRBJ2-1; 7 bases are shared with TRBD1. Trimming took 5 bases from V and 10 from J; bases not matched to a gene: 8. Germline values: CDR1 MNHNY, CDR2 SVGAGI (reference sequence). This CDR3 spans 13 amino acids.

J is TRBJ1-4 and V is TRBV5-4, with 10 positions matching TRBD1. This CDR3 contains 15 residues. Trimming at V came to 4 bases and at J to 7 bases, leaving 7 bases not matched to a gene. CDR1 is SGHNT, CDR2 YYREEE, per germline (reference sequence). In DNA form, the CDR3 reads TGTGCCAGCAGCACGCGGGACAGGGGCAGTGAAAAACTGTTTTTT. Translated, it gives CASSTRDRGSEKLFF.

This clone was detected only once. The chain carries TRBV29-1 and TRBJ2-5; 8 bases map to TRBD1. The CDR3 is 12 amino acids. CDR1 is SQVTM, CDR2 ANQGSEA, per germline. V shed 7 bases, J shed 2 bases, and the junction held 3 bases outside the gene matches. The CDR3 is CSAWTGQETQYF. The CDR3, as DNA: TGCAGCGCATGGACAGGGCAAGAGACCCAGTACTTC.

The chain is built from TRBV25-1 and TRBJ1-2; TRBD1 is a possible D gene (5 bases). Looked up from germline, CDR1 is MGHDK and CDR2 is SYGVNS. Trimming shortened V by 1 base and J by 4 bases, and 7 bases separated the two germline ends. This CDR3 is built from 13 residues. CDR3 coding DNA: TGTGCCAGCAGTGAATCCACAGGCTATGGCTACACCTTC. It translates to CASSESTGYGYTF.